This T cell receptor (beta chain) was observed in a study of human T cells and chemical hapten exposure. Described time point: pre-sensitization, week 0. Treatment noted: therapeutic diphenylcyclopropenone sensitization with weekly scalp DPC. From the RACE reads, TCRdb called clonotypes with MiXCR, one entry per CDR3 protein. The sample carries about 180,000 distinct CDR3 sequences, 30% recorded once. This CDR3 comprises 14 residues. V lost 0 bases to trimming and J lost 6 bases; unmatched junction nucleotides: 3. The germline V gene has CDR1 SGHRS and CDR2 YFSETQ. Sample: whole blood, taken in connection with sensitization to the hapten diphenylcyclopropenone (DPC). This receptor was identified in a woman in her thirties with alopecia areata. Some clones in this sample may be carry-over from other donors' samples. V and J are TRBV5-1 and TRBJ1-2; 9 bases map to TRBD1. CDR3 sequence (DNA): TGCGCCAGCAGCTTGGATAGGACAGGGGATGGCTACACCTTC. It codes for CASSLDRTGDGYTF.